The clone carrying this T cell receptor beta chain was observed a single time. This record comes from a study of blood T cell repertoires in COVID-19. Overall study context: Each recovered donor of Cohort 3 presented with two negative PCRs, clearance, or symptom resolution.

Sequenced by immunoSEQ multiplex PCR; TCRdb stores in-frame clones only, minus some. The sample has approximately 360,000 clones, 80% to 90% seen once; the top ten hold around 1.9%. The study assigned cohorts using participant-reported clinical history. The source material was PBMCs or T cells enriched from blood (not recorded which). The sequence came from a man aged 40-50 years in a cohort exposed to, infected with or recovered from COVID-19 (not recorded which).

The CDR3 nucleotides are TGCGCCAGCAGCTTGGAGGGGACATCCGGGGAGCTGTTTTTT. Its translation: CASSLEGTSGELFF. The chain has TRBV5-1 and TRBJ2-2; tentatively, D is TRBD1 (6 bases). There are 14 residues in the CDR3. V was pared by 0 bases and J by 6 bases, with 9 bases between. Germline V gene sequence: CDR1 SGHRS, CDR2 YFSETQ.